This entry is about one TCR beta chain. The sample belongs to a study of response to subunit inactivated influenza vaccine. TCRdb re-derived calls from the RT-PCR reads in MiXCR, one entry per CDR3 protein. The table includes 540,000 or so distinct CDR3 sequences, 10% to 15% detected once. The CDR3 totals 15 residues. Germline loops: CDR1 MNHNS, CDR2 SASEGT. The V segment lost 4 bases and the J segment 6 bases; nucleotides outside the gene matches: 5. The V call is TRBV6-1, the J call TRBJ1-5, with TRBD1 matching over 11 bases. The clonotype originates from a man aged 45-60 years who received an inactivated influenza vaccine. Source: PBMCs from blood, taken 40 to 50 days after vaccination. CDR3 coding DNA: TGTGCCAGCAGTGGAGGACAGGGGGCCGGTCAGCCCCAGCATTTT. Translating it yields CASSGGQGAGQPQHF.